This T cell receptor (beta chain) was sequenced in a study of T cells in women clearing cervical HPV infection. Findings of the study overall: CIN3+ cases had significantly higher TCR repertoire richness than controls, but evenness did not differ. Controls had more TRBV6-7 (approximately 0.16%) than cases (0.11%).

This CDR3 contains 15 residues. V was clipped by 4 bases and J by 7 bases; unmatched bases: 5. Comments on this clone: Its antigen is currently unknown. The CDR3 extends 3 residues past the end of the read, so its final part is completed from the germline J gene.

The protocol was immunoSEQ multiplex PCR, while the TCRdb copy is restricted to in-frame clones and leaves out a portion. This specimen shows around 30,000 clones; the ten leading clones hold about 2.8%. This chain uses TRBV12-3 or TRBV12-4 with TRBJ1-6, with 9 nucleotides matching TRBD1. The sequencing input was blood buffy coat. This clonotype was sampled from a woman aged 18 to 75 with a cervical HPV16 infection that either progressed to CIN3+ or cleared (not recorded which). CDR3 DNA, as far as it was read: TGTGCCAGCAGTTACCGACAGGGGGGAAATTCACCC. Translation: CASSYRQGGNSP. The whole CDR3 reads CASSYRQGGNSPLHF.